This T cell receptor (beta chain) was identified during a study of a mutant IDH1 vaccine in newly diagnosed glioma. Notes on the study in general: With respect to changes in top peripheral T cell clonotypes, pseudoprogression seemed unrelated.

Sample time point: baseline, week 1 (first vaccination visit). As to treatment: pre-vaccination baseline after standard-of-care therapy. Germline V gene lookup returns CDR1 SGHDT and CDR2 YYEEEE. The CDR3 loop spans 13 amino acids. V shed 7 bases and J 0 bases; nucleotides not matched to a gene: 0. Libraries were prepared by immunoSEQ multiplex PCR; TCRdb keeps only in-frame clonotypes and omits some of them. The table has about 24,000 clones, roughly 92% seen once; the top ten hold just over 9%. Turning to this clone: Its antigen remains unidentified.

This receptor was taken from a man aged 25-45 years with glioma. The chain uses TRBV5-6 and TRBJ1-4; 7 nucleotides line up with TRBD1. The material was PBMCs, obtained from a glioma patient treated with radiotherapy, temozolomide or both. The CDR3 reads CASGTATNEKLFF. CDR3 sequence (DNA): TGTGCCAGCGGGACAGCAACTAATGAAAAACTGTTTTTT. Supplemented by reference TRBV5-6 and TRBJ1-4, the full variable domain reads DAGVTQSPTHLIKTRGQQVTLRCSPKSGHDTVSWYQQALGQGPQFIFQYYEEEERQRGNFPDRFSGHQFPNYSSELNVNALLLGDSALYLCASGTATNEKLFFGSGTQLSVL.